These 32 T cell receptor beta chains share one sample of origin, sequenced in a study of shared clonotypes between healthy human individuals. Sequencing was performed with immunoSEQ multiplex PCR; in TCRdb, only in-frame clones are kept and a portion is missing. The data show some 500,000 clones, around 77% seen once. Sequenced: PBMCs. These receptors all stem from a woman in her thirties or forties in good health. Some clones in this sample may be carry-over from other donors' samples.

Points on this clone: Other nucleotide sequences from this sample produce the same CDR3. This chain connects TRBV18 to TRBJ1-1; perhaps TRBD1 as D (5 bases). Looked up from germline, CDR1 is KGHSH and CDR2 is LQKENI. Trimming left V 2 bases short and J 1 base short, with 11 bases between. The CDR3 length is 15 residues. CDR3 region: CASSPSSGENTEAFF. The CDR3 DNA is TGTGCCAGCTCACCATCTTCGGGGGAGAACACTGAAGCTTTCTTT. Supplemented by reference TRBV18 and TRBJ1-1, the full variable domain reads NAGVMQNPRHLVRRRGQEARLRCSPMKGHSHVYWYRQLPEEGLKFMVYLQKENIIDESGMPKERFSAEFPKEGPSILRIQQVVRGDSAAYFCASSPSSGENTEAFFGQGTRLTVV.

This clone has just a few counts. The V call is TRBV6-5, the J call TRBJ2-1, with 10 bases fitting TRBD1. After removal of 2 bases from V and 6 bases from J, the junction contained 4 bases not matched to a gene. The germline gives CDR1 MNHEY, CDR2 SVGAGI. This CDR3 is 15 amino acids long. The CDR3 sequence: CASSYPGTGVNEQFF. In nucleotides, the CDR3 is TGTGCCAGCAGTTACCCCGGGACAGGGGTCAATGAGCAGTTCTTC.

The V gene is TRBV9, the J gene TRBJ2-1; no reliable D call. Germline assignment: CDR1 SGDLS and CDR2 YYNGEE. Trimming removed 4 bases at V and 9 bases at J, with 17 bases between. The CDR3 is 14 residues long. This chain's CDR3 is CASSPLGTSGEQFF. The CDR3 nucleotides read TGTGCCAGCAGCCCCCTAGGCACTTCAGGTGAGCAGTTCTTC.

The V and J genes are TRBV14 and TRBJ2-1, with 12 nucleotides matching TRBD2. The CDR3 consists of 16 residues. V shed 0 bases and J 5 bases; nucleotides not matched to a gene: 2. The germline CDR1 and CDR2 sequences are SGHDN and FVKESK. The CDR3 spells CASSQELAGGNNEQFF. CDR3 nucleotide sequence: TGTGCCAGCAGCCAAGAACTAGCGGGAGGCAACAATGAGCAGTTCTTC.

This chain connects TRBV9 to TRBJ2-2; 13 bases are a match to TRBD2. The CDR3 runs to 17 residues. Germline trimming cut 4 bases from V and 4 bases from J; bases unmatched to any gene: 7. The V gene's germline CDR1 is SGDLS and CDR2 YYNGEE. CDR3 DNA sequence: TGTGCCAGCAGCACCAGGACTAGCGGGAGTGTCACCGGGGAGCTGTTTTTT. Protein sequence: CASSTRTSGSVTGELFF.

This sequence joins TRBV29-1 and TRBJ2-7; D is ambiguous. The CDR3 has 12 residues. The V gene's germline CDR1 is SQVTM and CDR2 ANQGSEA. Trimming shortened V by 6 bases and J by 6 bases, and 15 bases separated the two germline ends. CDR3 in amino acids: CSVQTPQAEQYF. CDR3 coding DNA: TGCAGCGTCCAAACCCCCCAGGCCGAGCAGTACTTC.

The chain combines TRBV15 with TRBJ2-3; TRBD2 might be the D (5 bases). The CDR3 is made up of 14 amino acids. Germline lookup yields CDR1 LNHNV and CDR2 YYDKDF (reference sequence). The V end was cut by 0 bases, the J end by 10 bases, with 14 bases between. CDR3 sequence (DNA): TGTGCCACCAGCAGAGAAGTTCTGCGGGTAGCGCAGTATTTT. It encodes CATSREVLRVAQYF.

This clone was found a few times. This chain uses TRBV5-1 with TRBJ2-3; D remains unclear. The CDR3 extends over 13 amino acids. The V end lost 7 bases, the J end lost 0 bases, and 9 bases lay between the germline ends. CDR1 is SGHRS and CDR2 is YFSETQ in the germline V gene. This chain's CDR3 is CASRAASTDTQYF. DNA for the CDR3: TGCGCCAGCCGGGCAGCGAGCACAGATACGCAGTATTTT.

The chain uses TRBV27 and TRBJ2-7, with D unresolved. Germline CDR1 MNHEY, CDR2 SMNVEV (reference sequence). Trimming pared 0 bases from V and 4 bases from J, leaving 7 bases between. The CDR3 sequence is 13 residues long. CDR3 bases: TGTGCCAGCAGTTTATCGGGCTTTTACGAGCAGTACTTC. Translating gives CASSLSGFYEQYF.

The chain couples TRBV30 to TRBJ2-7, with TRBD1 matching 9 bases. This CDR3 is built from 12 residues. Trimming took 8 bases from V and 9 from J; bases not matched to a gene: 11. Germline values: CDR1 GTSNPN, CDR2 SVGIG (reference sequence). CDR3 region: CAGQQGAYTQYF. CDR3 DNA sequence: TGTGCCGGGCAACAGGGGGCTTACACGCAGTACTTC.

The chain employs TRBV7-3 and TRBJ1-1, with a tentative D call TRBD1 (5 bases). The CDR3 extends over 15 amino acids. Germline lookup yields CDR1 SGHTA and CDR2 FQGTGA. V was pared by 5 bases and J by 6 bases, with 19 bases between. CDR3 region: CASSTDSSFDAEAFF. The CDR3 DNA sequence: TGTGCCAGCAGCACTGACAGTTCGTTCGATGCTGAAGCTTTCTTT. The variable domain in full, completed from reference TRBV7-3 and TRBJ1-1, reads GAGVSQTPSNKVTEKGKYVELRCDPISGHTALYWYRQSLGQGPEFLIYFQGTGAADDSGLPNDRFFAVRPEGSVSTLKIQRTERGDSAVYLCASSTDSSFDAEAFFGQGTRLTVV.

CDR3 sequence: CASKVAGNSYEQYF. The DNA of the CDR3 is TGTGCCAGCAAGGTAGCGGGAAACTCCTACGAGCAGTACTTC. The chain is built from TRBV6-1 and TRBJ2-7; 8 bases are a match to TRBD2. With V trimmed by 7 bases and J by 0 bases, 5 bases remained unmatched. Germline lookup yields CDR1 MNHNS and CDR2 SASEGT. This CDR3 is 14 amino acids long.

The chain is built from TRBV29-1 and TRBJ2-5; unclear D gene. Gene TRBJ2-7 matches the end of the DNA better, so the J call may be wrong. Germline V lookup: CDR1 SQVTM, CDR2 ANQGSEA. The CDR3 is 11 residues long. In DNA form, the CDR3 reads TGCAGCGTCGGAGAAGCCTACGAGCAGTACTTC. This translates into CSVGEAYEQYF.

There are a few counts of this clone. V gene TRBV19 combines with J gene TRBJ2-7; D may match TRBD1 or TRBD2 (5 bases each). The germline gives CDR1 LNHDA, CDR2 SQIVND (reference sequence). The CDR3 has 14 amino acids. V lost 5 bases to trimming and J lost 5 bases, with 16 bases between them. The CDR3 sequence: CASSVPGLRHEQYF. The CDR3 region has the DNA TGTGCCAGTAGTGTCCCGGGGCTCAGGCACGAGCAGTACTTC.

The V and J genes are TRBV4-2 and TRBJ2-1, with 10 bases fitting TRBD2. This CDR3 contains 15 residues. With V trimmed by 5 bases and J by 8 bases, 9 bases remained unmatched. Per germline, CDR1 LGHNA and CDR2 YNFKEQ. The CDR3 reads CASSSRPSGSDEQFF. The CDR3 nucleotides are TGTGCCAGCAGCTCCCGACCTAGCGGGAGTGATGAGCAGTTCTTC.

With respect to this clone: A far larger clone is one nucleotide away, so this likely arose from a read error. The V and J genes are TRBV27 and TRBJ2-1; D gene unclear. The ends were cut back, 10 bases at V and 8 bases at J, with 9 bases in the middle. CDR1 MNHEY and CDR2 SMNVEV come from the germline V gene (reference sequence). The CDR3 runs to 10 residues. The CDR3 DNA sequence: TGTGCCACCGGGTCTTATGAGCAGTTCTTC. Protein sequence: CATGSYEQFF.

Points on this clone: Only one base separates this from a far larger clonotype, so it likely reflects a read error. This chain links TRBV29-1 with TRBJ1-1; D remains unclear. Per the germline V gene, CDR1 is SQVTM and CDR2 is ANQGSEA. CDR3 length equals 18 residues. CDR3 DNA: TGCAGCGCTGAACCTTCCCACTTGGTGTCGGATATGAACACTGAAGCTTTCTTT. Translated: CSAEPSHLVSDMNTEAFF.

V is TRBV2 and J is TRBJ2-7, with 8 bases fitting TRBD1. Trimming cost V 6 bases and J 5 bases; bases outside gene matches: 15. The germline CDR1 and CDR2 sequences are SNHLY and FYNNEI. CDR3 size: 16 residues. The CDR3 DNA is TGTGCCAGCAGCCCCTACGACAGGGGCTCCTGGAACGAGCAGTACTTC. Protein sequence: CASSPYDRGSWNEQYF.

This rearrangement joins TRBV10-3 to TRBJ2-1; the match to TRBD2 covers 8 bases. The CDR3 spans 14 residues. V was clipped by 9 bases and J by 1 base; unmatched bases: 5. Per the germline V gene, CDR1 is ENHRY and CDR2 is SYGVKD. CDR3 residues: CAMMSSGSYNEQFF. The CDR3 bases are TGTGCCATGATGTCTAGCGGGTCCTACAATGAGCAGTTCTTC.

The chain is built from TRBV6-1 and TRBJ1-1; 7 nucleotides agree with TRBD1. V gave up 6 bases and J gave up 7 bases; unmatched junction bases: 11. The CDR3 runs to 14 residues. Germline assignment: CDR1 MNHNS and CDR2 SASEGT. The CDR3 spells CASRDPDREGEAFF. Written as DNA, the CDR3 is TGTGCCAGCAGGGACCCAGACAGGGAGGGTGAAGCTTTCTTT.

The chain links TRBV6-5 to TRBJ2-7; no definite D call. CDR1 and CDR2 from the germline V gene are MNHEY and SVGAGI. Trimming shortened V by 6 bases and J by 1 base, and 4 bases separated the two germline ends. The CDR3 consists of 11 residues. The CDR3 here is CASRRSYEQYF. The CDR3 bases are TGTGCCAGCAGAAGGTCCTACGAGCAGTACTTC.

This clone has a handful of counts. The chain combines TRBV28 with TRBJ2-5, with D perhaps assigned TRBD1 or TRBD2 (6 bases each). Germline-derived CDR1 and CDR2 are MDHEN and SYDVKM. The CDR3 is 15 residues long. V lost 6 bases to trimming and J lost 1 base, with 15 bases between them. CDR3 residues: CASRGLDRPQETQYF. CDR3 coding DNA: TGTGCCAGCAGGGGACTCGACAGGCCCCAAGAGACCCAGTACTTC.

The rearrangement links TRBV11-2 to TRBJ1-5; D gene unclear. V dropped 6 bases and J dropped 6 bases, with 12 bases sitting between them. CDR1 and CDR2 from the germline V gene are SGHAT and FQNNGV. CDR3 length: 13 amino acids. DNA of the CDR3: TGTGCCAGCAGAAGGCACCCCGGTCAGCCCCAGCATTTT. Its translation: CASRRHPGQPQHF.

The CDR3 DNA follows: TGTGCCAGCAGCCCCGGGATCACCGGGGAGCTGTTTTTT. It specifies CASSPGITGELFF. This chain connects TRBV27 to TRBJ2-2, with D possibly being TRBD2 (5 bases). The V and J ends lost 6 bases and 4 bases respectively, with 9 bases between them. Germline lookup yields CDR1 MNHEY and CDR2 SMNVEV (reference sequence). The CDR3 spans 13 residues.

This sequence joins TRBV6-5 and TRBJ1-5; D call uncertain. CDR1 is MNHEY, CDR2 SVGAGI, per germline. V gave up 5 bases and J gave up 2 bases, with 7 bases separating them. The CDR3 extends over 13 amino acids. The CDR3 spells CASSRLGNQPQHF. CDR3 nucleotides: TGTGCCAGCAGTCGGTTGGGCAATCAGCCCCAGCATTTT.

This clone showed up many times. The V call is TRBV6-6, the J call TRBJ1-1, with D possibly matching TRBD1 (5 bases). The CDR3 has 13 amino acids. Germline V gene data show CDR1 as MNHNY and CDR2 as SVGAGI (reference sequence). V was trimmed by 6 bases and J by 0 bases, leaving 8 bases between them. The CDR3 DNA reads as TGTGCCAGCAGCCAGGGACTGAACACTGAAGCTTTCTTT. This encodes CASSQGLNTEAFF.

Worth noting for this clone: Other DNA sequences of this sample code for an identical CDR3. The CDR3: CASSLYNEQFF. DNA of the CDR3: TGTGCCAGCAGCCTGTACAATGAGCAGTTCTTC. The chain carries TRBV27 and TRBJ2-1; D is undetermined. CDR1 MNHEY and CDR2 SMNVEV come from the germline V gene (reference sequence). The CDR3 has 11 amino acids. V lost 6 bases and J lost 4, with 4 bases in between.

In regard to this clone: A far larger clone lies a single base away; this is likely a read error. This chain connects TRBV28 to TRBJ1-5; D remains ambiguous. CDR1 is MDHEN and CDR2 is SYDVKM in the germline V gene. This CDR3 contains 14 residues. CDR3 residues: CAGRLALLNQPQHF. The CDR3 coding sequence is TGTGCCGGCAGGTTGGCATTGCTCAATCAGCCCCAGCATTTT.

This CDR3 is CASSKEVQQVFYEQYF. CDR3 DNA sequence: TGTGCCAGCAGCAAGGAGGTACAGCAAGTCTTCTACGAGCAGTACTTC. The chain combines TRBV21-1 with TRBJ2-5; the table's D call of TRBD2 was not tested on the DNA. The J call may be wrong; the DNA end is better matched by TRBJ2-7. TRBV21-1 has pseudogene status. The CDR3 contains 16 residues.

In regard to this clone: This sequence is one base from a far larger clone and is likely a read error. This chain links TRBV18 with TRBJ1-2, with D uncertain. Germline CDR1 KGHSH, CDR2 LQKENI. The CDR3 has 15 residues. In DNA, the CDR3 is TGTGCCGGCTCACCACTGTCAGACGCTAACTATGGCTACACCTTC. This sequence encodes CAGSPLSDANYGYTF.

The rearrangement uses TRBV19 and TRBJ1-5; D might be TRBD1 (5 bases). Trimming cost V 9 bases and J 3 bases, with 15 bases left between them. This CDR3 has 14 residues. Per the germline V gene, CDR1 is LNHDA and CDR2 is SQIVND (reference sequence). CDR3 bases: TGTGCCAGAGGGGAGGGGCCAACCAATCAGCCCCAGCATTTT. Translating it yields CARGEGPTNQPQHF.

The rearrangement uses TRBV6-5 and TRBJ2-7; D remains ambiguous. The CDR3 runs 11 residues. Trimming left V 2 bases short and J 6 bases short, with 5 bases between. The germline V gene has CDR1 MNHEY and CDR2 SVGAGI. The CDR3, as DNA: TGTGCCAGCAGTTACCTTGGCGAGCAGTACTTC. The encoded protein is CASSYLGEQYF.